This section outlines one T cell receptor beta chain sequence together with its context. The antigen remains unidentified. Germline assignment: CDR1 SGHRS and CDR2 YFSETQ. The CDR3 is made up of 16 amino acids. V was trimmed by 0 bases and J by 1 base, leaving 14 bases between them. This entry is derived from a study of blood T cells in healthy people across ages. Sample-barcoded 5' priming and a J-beta primer mix drove a second PCR of roughly 7 to 11 cycles. TCRdb itself ran the 5' RACE reads through MiXCR, one entry per CDR3 protein. The sample has around 400,000 distinct CDR3 sequences, approximately 51% seen once. Study results and caveats: A roughly linear fall in TCR beta diversity per million T cells was seen with increasing age.

Individuals who donated were healthy Caucasians from Russia aged 6 to 90. What was sequenced was blood. The TCR originated in a man between 60 and 70 years old in good health. This rearrangement joins TRBV5-1 to TRBJ2-7, with D maybe TRBD2 (6 bases). The CDR3 spells CASSLARGTPSYEQYF. The CDR3 DNA is TGCGCCAGCAGCTTGGCCCGCGGGACTCCTTCCTACGAGCAGTACTTC.